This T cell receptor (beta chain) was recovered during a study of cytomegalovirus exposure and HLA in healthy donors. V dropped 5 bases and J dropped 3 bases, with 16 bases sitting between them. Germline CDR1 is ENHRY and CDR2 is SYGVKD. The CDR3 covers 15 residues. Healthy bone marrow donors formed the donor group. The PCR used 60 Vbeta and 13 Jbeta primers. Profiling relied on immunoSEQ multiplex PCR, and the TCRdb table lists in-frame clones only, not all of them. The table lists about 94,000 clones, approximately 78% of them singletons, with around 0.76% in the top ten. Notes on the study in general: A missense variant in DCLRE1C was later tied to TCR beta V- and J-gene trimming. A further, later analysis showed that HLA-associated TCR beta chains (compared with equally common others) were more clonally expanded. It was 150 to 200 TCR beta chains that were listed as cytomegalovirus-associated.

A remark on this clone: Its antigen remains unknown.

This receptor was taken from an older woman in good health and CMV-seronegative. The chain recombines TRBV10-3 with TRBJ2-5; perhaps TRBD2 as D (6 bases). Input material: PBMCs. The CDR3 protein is CAISSSSPGEETQYF. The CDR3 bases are TGTGCCATCAGTTCTAGCTCCCCGGGGGAAGAGACCCAGTACTTC.